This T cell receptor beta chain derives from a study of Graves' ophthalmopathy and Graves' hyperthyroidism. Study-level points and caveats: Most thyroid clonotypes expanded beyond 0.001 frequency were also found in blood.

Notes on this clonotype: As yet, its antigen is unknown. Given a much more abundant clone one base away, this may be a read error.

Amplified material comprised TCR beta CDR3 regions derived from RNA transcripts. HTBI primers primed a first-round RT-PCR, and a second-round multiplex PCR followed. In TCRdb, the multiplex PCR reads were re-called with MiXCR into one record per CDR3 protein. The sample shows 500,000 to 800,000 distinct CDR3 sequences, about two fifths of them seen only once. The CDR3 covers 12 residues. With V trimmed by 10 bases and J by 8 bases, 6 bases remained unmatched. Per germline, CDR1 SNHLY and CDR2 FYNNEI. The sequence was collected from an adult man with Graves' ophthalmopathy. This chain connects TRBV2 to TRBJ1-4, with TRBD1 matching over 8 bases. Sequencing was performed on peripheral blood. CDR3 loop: CANRGAREKLFF. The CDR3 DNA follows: TGTGCCAACAGGGGGGCGCGGGAAAAACTGTTTTTT.